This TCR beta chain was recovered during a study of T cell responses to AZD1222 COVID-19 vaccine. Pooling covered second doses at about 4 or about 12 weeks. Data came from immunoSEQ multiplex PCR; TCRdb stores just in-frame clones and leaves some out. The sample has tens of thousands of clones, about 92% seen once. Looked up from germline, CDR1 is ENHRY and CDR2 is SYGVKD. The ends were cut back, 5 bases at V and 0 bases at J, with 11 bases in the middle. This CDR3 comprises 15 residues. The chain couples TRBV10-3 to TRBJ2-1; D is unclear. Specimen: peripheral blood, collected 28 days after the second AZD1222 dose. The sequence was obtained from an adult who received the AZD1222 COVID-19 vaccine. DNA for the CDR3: TGTGCCATCAGTAACAAGTATAGCTCCTACAATGAGCAGTTCTTC. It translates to CAISNKYSSYNEQFF.